The 3 T cell receptor beta chains below come from one sample, sequenced in a study of circulating CD8 cells and anti-PD-1 response in melanoma. Each library started from approximately 14 ng of total RNA using the QIAseq Immune Repertoire TCR panel. Via MiXCR, TCRdb re-called the reads, giving one row per CDR3 protein. Of about 340 distinct CDR3 sequences listed, roughly 9.1% are singletons. Live CD3+CD8+TCRalphabeta+ cells were sorted into four subsets by PD-1 and/or TIGIT. The specimen comprised CD8+ T cells from PBMCs, sampled at baseline or after one month of anti-PD-1 therapy (not recorded which). These receptors came from a human donor with melanoma.

CDR3 bases: TGTGCCAGCACTGCCCAACTTAGGGCCGAGCAGTACTTC. It codes for CASTAQLRAEQYF. J is TRBJ2-7 and V is TRBV6-5; D not resolved. The CDR3 consists of 13 residues. Germline lookup yields CDR1 MNHEY and CDR2 SVGAGI. V shed 7 bases and J shed 6 bases, with 16 bases lying between them.

By frequency in the sample, this clonotype is large. The J gene is TRBJ2-1, the V gene TRBV13; D remains unclear. Germline-derived CDR1 and CDR2 are PRHDT and FYEKMQ (reference sequence). This CDR3 is 15 amino acids long. V shed 3 bases and J shed 5 bases, with 14 bases lying between them. The CDR3 DNA reads TGTGCCAGCAGCTTGAGGACGGCTAATAACAATGAGCAGTTCTTC. Its protein is CASSLRTANNNEQFF. Full variable domain (missing parts from reference TRBV13 and TRBJ2-1): AAGVIQSPRHLIKEKRETATLKCYPIPRHDTVYWYQQGPGQDPQFLISFYEKMQSDKGSIPDRFSAQQFSDYHSELNMSSLELGDSALYFCASSLRTANNNEQFFGPGTRLTVL.

By share, this clonotype ranks as medium-sized. Written as DNA, the CDR3 is TGTGCCAGCAGCTTATGGGCGGGAGAGACCCAGTACTTC. It encodes CASSLWAGETQYF. The genes are TRBV13 and TRBJ2-5, with D tentatively TRBD2 (5 bases). CDR3 length: 13 amino acids. Germline assignment: CDR1 PRHDT and CDR2 FYEKMQ (reference sequence). Trimming removed 2 bases at V and 4 bases at J, with 8 bases between. The full variable domain, rest sourced from reference TRBV13 and TRBJ2-5, is AAGVIQSPRHLIKEKRETATLKCYPIPRHDTVYWYQQGPGQDPQFLISFYEKMQSDKGSIPDRFSAQQFSDYHSELNMSSLELGDSALYFCASSLWAGETQYFGPGTRLLVL.